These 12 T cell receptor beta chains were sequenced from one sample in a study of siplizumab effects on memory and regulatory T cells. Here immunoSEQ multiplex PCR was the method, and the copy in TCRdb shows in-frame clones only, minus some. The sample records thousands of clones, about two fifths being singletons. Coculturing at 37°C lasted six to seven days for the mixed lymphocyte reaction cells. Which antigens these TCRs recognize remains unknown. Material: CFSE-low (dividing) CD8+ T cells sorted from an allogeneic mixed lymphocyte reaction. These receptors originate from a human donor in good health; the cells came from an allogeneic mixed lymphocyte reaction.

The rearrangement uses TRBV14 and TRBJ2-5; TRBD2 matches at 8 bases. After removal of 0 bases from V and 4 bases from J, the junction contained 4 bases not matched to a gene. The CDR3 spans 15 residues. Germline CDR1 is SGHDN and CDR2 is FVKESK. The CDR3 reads CASSQEGLAGETQYF. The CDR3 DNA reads TGTGCCAGCAGCCAAGAAGGACTAGCTGGAGAGACCCAGTACTTC.

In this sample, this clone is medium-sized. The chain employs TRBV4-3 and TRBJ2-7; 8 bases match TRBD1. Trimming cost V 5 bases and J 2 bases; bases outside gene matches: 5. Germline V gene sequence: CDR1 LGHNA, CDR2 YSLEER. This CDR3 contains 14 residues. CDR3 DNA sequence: TGCGCCAGCAGCGGCGGACAGGGAGCCTACGAGCAGTACTTC. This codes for CASSGGQGAYEQYF.

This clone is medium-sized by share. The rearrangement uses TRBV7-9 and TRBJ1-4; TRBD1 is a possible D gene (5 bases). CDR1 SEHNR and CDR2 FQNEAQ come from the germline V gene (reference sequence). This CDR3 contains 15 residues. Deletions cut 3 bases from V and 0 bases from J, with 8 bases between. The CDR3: CASSLGPATNEKLFF. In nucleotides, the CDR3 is TGTGCCAGCAGCTTGGGGCCTGCAACTAATGAAAAACTGTTTTTT.

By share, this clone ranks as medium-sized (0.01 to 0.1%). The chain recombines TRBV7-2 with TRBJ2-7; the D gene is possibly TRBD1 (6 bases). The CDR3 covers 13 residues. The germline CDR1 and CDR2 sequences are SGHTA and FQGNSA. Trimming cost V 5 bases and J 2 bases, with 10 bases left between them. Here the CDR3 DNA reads TGTGCCAGCAGCGTACAGGGTCCCTACGAGCAGTACTTC. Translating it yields CASSVQGPYEQYF.

The CDR3 protein is CASSFSGSSYNEQFF. The DNA for the CDR3 is TGTGCCAGCAGCTTTAGCGGGAGCTCCTACAATGAGCAGTTCTTC. This rearrangement joins TRBV7-3 to TRBJ2-1; 9 bases agree with TRBD2. Trimming cost V 3 bases and J 0 bases; bases outside gene matches: 0. Germline lookup yields CDR1 SGHTA and CDR2 FQGTGA. The CDR3 covers 15 residues.

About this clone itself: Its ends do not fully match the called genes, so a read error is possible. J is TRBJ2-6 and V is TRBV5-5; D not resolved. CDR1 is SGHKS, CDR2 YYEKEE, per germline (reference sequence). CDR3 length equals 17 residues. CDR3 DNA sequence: TGTGCCAGCTTCTATTCTGTTCGCACAAAGTCGGGCCAACGTCCTGACTTC. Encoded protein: CASFYSVRTKSGQRPDF.

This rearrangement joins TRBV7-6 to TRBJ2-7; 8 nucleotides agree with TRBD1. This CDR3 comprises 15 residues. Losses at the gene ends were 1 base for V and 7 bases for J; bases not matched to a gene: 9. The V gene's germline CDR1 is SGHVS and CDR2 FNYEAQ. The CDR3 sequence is CASSLEPDRVWEQYF. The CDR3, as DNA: TGTGCCAGCAGCTTAGAGCCGGACAGGGTGTGGGAGCAGTACTTC.

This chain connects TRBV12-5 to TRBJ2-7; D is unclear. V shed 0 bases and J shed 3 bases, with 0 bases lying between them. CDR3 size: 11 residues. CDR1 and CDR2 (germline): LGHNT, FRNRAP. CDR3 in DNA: TGTGCTAGTGGTTTGGTCTACGAGCAGTACTTC. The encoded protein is CASGLVYEQYF.

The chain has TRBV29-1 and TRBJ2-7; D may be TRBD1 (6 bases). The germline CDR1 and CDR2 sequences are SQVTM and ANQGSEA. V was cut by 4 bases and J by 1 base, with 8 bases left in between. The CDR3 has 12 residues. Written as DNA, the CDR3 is TGCAGCGTTGTGACAGGATCCTACGAGCAGTACTTC. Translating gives CSVVTGSYEQYF.

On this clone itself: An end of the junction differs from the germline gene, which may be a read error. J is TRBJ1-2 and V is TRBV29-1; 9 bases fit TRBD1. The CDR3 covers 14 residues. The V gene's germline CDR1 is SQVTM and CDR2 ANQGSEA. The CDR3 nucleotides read TGCAGCGCGGCGGGGGACAGGGTTGGGTATGGCCACACCTTC. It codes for CSAAGDRVGYGHTF.

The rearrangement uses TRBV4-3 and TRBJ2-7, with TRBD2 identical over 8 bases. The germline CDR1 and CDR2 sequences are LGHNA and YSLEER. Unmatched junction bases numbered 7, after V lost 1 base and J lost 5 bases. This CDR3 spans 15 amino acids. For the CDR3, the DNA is TGCGCCAGCAGCCAAGGCAGCGGGAGAGCCAACGAGCAGTACTTC. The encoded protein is CASSQGSGRANEQYF.

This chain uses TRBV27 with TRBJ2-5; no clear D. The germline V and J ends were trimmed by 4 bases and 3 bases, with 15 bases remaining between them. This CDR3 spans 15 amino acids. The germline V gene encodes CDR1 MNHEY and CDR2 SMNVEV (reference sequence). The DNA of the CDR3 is TGTGCCAGCAGTTCTATACCAGTAGGGAAAGAGACCCAGTACTTC. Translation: CASSSIPVGKETQYF.